What follows are 15 T cell receptor beta chains derived from one specimen sequenced in a study of cytomegalovirus exposure and HLA in healthy donors (dated by TCRdb to 2016 to 2017). Library preparation was by the immunoSEQ multiplex PCR assay. For the multiplex PCR, a mixture combining 60 forward primers for TCR Vbeta segments and 13 reverse primers for TCR Jbeta segments was used. TCRdb limited this immuneACCESS table to in-frame rearrangements with V and J called. A share of clones is missing; checked studies link under half to unresolved V genes, and the rest is unexplained. This sample holds approximately 190,000 clones; around 82% were observed only once. Of the sample, 13% to 15% is held by the ten largest clones. Specimen: PBMCs. All receptors come from a woman under 40 in good health and CMV-seropositive.

This clone showed up just a few times. This chain joins TRBV6-4 and TRBJ2-3; 12 bases are shared with TRBD2. This CDR3 spans 17 amino acids. Germline lookup yields CDR1 MRHNA and CDR2 SNTAGT. V was pared by 4 bases and J by 3 bases, with 8 bases of the junction left unmatched. CDR3 protein: CASSAELAGGPTDTQYF. The CDR3 DNA reads TGTGCCAGCAGTGCAGAGCTAGCGGGGGGGCCAACAGATACGCAGTATTTT.

The V and J genes are TRBV7-2 and TRBJ2-1, with TRBD2 as a possible D gene (6 bases). The CDR3 has 11 residues. V lost 5 bases, J lost 11 bases, and 10 bases lay in between. The germline CDR1 and CDR2 sequences are SGHTA and FQGNSA. The CDR3 here is CASSPEGQQFF. The CDR3 DNA reads as TGTGCCAGCAGCCCGGAGGGGCAGCAGTTCTTC.

This chain joins TRBV7-2 and TRBJ1-2; weak D call: TRBD1 (6 bases). V lost 5 bases and J 6 bases, leaving 13 bases between the germline ends. CDR1 and CDR2 (germline): SGHTA, FQGNSA. CDR3 length: 13 amino acids. The CDR3 coding sequence is TGTGCCAGCAGCAACGCCGGGACAAATGGCTACACCTTC. This encodes CASSNAGTNGYTF. Full variable domain (outside the CDR3, taken from reference TRBV7-2 and TRBJ1-2): GAGVSQSPSNKVTEKGKDVELRCDPISGHTALYWYRQSLGQGLEFLIYFQGNSAPDKSGLPSDRFSAERTGGSVSTLTIQRTQQEDSAVYLCASSNAGTNGYTFGSGTRLTVV.

The chain employs TRBV19 and TRBJ2-5; tentatively, D is TRBD2 (6 bases). With 5 bases removed from V and 5 bases from J, the gap between germline ends came to 24 bases. The germline CDR1 and CDR2 sequences are LNHDA and SQIVND (reference sequence). This CDR3 comprises 17 residues. CDR3 coding DNA: TGTGCCAGTAGTCCGGTCGGAGGGGATGCTTGGGGGGAGACCCAGTACTTC. Protein product: CASSPVGGDAWGETQYF.

The V call is TRBV4-3, the J call TRBJ2-3, with 8 bases fitting TRBD2. The V and J ends lost 1 base and 7 bases, in that order; junction bases with no gene match: 22. The CDR3 runs to 20 residues. Germline CDR1 and CDR2: LGHNA and YSLEER. The CDR3 here is CASSQGPGAAGGRGTNTQYF. CDR3 sequence (DNA): TGCGCCAGCAGCCAAGGCCCGGGAGCGGCGGGAGGCCGGGGAACAAATACGCAGTATTTT.

This clone was detected once. The chain recombines TRBV28 with TRBJ2-7, with TRBD2 matching over 10 bases. Per germline, CDR1 MDHEN and CDR2 SYDVKM. The trim removed 1 base at V and 4 bases at J, leaving 10 bases unmatched. This CDR3 has 17 amino acids. The CDR3 DNA reads as TGTGCCAGCAGTTTATCGGGACTAGCGCTTAGCCAGTACGAGCAGTACTTC. This codes for CASSLSGLALSQYEQYF.

V usage is TRBV5-4 and J usage is TRBJ2-7, with D maybe TRBD2 (6 bases). The CDR3 runs 15 residues. CDR1 SGHNT and CDR2 YYREEE come from the germline V gene (reference sequence). Trimming pared 4 bases from V and 10 bases from J, leaving 24 bases between. CDR3 in amino acids: CASSASGTGTQLQYF. CDR3 sequence (DNA): TGTGCCAGCAGCGCCTCCGGGACTGGAACCCAATTACAGTACTTC.

The J gene is TRBJ2-1, the V gene TRBV6-1; D is ambiguous. Germline values: CDR1 MNHNS, CDR2 SASEGT. Trimming took 1 base from V and 7 from J, leaving 23 bases between them. CDR3 length: 18 amino acids. CDR3 coding DNA: TGTGCCAGCAGTGAAGGCTGGAGTAGCCTGAGTTCTCTGAATGAGCAGTTCTTC. Translation: CASSEGWSSLSSLNEQFF.

The CDR3 DNA follows: TGTGCCAGCAGTTTATTTGCTGGGGAGGAAGATACGCAGTATTTT. Translating gives CASSLFAGEEDTQYF. The gene calls are TRBV28 and TRBJ2-3; weak D call: TRBD2 (6 bases). The CDR3 totals 15 residues. The germline V gene has CDR1 MDHEN and CDR2 SYDVKM. Trimming stripped 1 base from V and 5 bases from J, with 13 bases between.

The rearrangement joins TRBV10-3 to TRBJ2-2, with 8 bases lining up with TRBD2. Germline assignment: CDR1 ENHRY and CDR2 SYGVKD. V dropped 10 bases and J dropped 3; count of bases not matched to a gene: 7. The length of the CDR3 is 14 residues. This CDR3 is CATYSGVDTGELFF. DNA for the CDR3: TGTGCCACCTATAGCGGGGTAGACACCGGGGAGCTGTTTTTT.

J is TRBJ1-5 and V is TRBV7-2; weak D call: TRBD1 (6 bases). Trimming left V 5 bases short and J 7 bases short, with 12 bases between. CDR3 length: 13 amino acids. CDR1 and CDR2 (germline): SGHTA, FQGNSA. The CDR3 DNA is TGTGCCAGCAGCCACCCGGGACAACAGCCCCAGCATTTT. Translated: CASSHPGQQPQHF.

This clone was seen a few times. The genes are TRBV19 and TRBJ2-1; a weak D match, TRBD2 (7 bases). CDR3 size: 14 residues. Trimming shortened V by 9 bases and J by 0 bases, and 12 bases separated the two germline ends. Germline-derived CDR1 and CDR2 are LNHDA and SQIVND (reference sequence). The CDR3 here is CASSGGPSYNEQFF. The CDR3, as DNA: TGTGCCAGCTCCGGGGGGCCCTCCTACAATGAGCAGTTCTTC. Variable domain in full (rest from reference TRBV19 and TRBJ2-1): DGGITQSPKYLFRKEGQNVTLSCEQNLNHDAMYWYRQDPGQGLRLIYYSQIVNDFQKGDIAEGYSVSREKKESFPLTVTSAQKNPTAFYLCASSGGPSYNEQFFGPGTRLTVL.

The chain combines TRBV19 with TRBJ2-1, with D hard to call. The germline V gene encodes CDR1 LNHDA and CDR2 SQIVND (reference sequence). The germline V and J ends were trimmed by 4 bases and 6 bases, with 7 bases remaining between them. This CDR3 has 12 amino acids. This CDR3 is CASSTGPNEQFF. DNA of the CDR3: TGTGCCAGTAGTACTGGGCCCAATGAGCAGTTCTTC. Full variable domain (remainder filled in from reference TRBV19 and TRBJ2-1): DGGITQSPKYLFRKEGQNVTLSCEQNLNHDAMYWYRQDPGQGLRLIYYSQIVNDFQKGDIAEGYSVSREKKESFPLTVTSAQKNPTAFYLCASSTGPNEQFFGPGTRLTVL.

This sequence joins TRBV10-3 and TRBJ1-1; D call uncertain. The ends were cut back, 7 bases at V and 2 bases at J, with 11 bases in the middle. The germline CDR1 and CDR2 sequences are ENHRY and SYGVKD. The CDR3 is 13 amino acids. CDR3 in DNA: TGTGCCATCACCGACGGACTAAACACTGAAGCTTTCTTT. Encoded protein: CAITDGLNTEAFF.

The chain employs TRBV29-1 and TRBJ1-2; 8 bases align to TRBD1. With 4 bases clipped from V and 6 bases from J, the junction kept 4 bases outside the gene matches. CDR1 and CDR2 from the germline V gene are SQVTM and ANQGSEA. The CDR3 totals 12 residues. The CDR3 protein is CSVGRGLDGYTF. In nucleotides, the CDR3 is TGCAGCGTTGGCAGGGGGCTTGATGGCTACACCTTC.